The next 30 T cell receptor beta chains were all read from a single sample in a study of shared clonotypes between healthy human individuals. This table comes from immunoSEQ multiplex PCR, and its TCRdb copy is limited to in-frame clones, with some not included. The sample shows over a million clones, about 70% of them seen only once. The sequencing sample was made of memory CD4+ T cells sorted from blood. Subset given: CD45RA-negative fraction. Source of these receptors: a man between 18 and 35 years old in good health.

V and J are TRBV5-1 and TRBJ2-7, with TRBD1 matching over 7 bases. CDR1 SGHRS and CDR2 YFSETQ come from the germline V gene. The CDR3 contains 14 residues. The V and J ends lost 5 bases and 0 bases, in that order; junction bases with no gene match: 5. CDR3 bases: TGCGCCAGCAGGGAGGACAGGAGCTCCTACGAGCAGTACTTC. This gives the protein CASREDRSSYEQYF.

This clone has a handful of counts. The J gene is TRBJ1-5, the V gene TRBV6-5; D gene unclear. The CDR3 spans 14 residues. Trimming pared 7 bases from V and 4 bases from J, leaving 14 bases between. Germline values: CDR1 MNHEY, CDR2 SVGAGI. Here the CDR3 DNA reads TGTGCCAGCACCACGGGTCTTAATAATCAGCCCCAGCATTTT. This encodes CASTTGLNNQPQHF.

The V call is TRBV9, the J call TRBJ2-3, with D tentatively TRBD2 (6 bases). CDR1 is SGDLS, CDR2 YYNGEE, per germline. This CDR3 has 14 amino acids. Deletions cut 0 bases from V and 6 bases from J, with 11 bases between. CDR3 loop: CASSVGGLYDTQYF. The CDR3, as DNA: TGTGCCAGCAGCGTAGGGGGACTGTACGATACGCAGTATTTT.

The CDR3 nucleotides read TGTGCCAGCAGTGCCCTTAGGGACCTGGGGGATGAAGCTTTCTTT. Protein sequence: CASSALRDLGDEAFF. The chain recombines TRBV6-1 with TRBJ1-1; maybe TRBD1 (5 bases). Per the germline V gene, CDR1 is MNHNS and CDR2 is SASEGT. The V end was cut by 4 bases, the J end by 7 bases, with 19 bases between. The CDR3 runs 15 residues.

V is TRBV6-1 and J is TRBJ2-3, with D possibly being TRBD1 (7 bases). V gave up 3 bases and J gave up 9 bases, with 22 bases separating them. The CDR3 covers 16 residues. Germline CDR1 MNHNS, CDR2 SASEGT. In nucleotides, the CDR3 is TGTGCCAGCAGTGAGCTCGGAGGAGGGGGCGCGGAGACGCAGTATTTT. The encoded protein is CASSELGGGGAETQYF.

CDR3: CASSEAAGQNSYNEQFF. The CDR3 nucleotides are TGTGCCAGCAGTGAAGCCGCGGGACAAAACTCCTACAATGAGCAGTTCTTC. V usage is TRBV25-1 and J usage is TRBJ2-1; perhaps D is TRBD1 or TRBD2 (6 bases each). Germline V gene data show CDR1 as MGHDK and CDR2 as SYGVNS. Trimming removed 2 bases at V and 0 bases at J, with 14 bases between. CDR3 length: 17 residues.

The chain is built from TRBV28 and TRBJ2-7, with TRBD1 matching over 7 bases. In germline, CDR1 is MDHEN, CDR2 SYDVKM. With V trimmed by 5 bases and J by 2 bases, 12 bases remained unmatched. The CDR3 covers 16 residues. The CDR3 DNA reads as TGTGCCAGCAGTAACTCCAGGGGGTTCATACCCTACGAGCAGTACTTC. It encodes CASSNSRGFIPYEQYF.

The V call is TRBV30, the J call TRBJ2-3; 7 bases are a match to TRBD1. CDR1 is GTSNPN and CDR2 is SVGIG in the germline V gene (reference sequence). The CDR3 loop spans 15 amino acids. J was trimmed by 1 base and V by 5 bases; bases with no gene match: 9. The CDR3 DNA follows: TGTGCCTGGGTTGGCAGGGGGAGCCGCACAGATACGCAGTATTTT. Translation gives CAWVGRGSRTDTQYF.

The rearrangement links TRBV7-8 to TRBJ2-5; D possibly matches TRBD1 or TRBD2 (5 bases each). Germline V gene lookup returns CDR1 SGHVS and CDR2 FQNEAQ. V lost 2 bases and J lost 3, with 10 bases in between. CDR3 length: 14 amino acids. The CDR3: CASSLRDPKETQYF. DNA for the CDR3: TGTGCCAGCAGCTTAAGGGACCCCAAAGAGACCCAGTACTTC. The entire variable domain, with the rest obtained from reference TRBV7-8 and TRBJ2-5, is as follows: GAGVSQSPRYKVAKRGQDVALRCDPISGHVSLFWYQQALGQGPEFLTYFQNEAQLDKSGLPSDRFFAERPEGSVSTLKIQRTQQEDSAVYLCASSLRDPKETQYFGPGTRLLVL.

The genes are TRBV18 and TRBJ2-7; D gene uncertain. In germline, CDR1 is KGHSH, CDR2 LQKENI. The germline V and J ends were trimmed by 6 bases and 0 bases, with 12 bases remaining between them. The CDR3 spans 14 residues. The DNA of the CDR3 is TGTGCCAGCTCTATCGGCCAGAGCTCCTACGAGCAGTACTTC. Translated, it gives CASSIGQSSYEQYF.

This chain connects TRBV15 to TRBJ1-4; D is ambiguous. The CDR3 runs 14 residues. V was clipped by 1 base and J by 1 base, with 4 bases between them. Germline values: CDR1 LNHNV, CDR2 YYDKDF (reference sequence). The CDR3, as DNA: TGTGCCACCAGCAGAGGAGAAACTAATGAAAAACTGTTTTTT. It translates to CATSRGETNEKLFF.

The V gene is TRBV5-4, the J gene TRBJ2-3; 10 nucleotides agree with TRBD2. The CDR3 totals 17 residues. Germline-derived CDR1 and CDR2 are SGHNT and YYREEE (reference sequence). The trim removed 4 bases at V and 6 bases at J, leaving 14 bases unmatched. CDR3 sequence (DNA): TGTGCCAGCAGCCCAGGACTAGCGGATATAAAAGGGGATACGCAGTATTTT. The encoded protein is CASSPGLADIKGDTQYF.

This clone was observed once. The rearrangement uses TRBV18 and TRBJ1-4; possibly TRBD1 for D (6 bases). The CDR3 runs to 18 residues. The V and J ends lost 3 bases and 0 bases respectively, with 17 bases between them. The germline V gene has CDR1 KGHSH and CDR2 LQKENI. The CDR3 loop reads CASSPSRGGTTTNEKLFF. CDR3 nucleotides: TGTGCCAGCTCACCGTCCCGGGGGGGCACCACAACTAATGAAAAACTGTTTTTT. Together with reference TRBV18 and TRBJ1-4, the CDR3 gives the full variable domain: NAGVMQNPRHLVRRRGQEARLRCSPMKGHSHVYWYRQLPEEGLKFMVYLQKENIIDESGMPKERFSAEFPKEGPSILRIQQVVRGDSAAYFCASSPSRGGTTTNEKLFFGSGTQLSVL.

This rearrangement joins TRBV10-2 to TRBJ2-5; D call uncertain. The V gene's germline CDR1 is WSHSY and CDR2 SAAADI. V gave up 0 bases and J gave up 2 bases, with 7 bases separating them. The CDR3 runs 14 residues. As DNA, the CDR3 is TGCGCCAGCAGTGAGTCGACATTTCAAGAGACCCAGTACTTC. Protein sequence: CASSESTFQETQYF.

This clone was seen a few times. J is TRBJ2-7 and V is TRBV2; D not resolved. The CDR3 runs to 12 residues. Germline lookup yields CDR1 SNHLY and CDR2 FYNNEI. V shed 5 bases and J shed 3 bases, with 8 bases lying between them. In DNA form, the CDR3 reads TGTGCCAGCAGTACCCGCCGCTACGAGCAGTACTTC. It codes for CASSTRRYEQYF.

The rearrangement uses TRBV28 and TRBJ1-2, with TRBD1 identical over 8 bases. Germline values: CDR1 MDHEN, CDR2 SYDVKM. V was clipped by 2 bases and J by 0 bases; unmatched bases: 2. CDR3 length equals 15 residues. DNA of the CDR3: TGTGCCAGCAGTTTAAGGGACAGGACTAACTATGGCTACACCTTC. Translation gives CASSLRDRTNYGYTF.

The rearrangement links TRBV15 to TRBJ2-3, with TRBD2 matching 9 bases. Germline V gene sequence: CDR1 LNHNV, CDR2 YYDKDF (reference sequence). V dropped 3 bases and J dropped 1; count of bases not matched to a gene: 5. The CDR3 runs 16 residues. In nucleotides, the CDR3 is TGTGCCACCAGCAGGGGCCCTAGCGGGGGCACAGATACGCAGTATTTT. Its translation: CATSRGPSGGTDTQYF.

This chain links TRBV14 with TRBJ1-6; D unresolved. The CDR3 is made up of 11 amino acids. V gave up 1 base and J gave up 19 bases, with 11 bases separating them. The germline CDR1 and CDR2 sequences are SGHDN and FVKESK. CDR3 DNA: TGTGCCAGCAGCCAAGGACCTCTGGTGCACTTT. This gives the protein CASSQGPLVHF. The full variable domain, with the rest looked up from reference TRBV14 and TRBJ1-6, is EAGVTQFPSHSVIEKGQTVTLRCDPISGHDNLYWYRRVMGKEIKFLLHFVKESKQDESGMPNNRFLAERTGGTYSTLKVQPAELEDSGVYFCASSQGPLVHFGNGTRLTVT.

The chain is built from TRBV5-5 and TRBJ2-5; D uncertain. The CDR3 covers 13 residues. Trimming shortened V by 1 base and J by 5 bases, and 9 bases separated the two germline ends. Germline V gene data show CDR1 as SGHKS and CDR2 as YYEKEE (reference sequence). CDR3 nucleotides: TGTGCCAGCAGCTTGTACGGACGGGAGACCCAGTACTTC. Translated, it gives CASSLYGRETQYF.

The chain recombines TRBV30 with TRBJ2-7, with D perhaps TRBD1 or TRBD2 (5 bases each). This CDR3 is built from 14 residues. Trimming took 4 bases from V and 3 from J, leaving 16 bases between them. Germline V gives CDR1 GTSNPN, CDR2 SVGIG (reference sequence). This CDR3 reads CAWTRGEISYEQYF. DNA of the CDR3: TGTGCCTGGACCCGAGGGGAGATCAGCTACGAGCAGTACTTC.

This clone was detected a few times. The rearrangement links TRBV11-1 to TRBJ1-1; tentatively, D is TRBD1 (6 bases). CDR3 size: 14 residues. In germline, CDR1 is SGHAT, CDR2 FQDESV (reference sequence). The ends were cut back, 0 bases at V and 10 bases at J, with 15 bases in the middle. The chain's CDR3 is CASSLAKTGGAAFF. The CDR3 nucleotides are TGTGCCAGCAGCTTAGCGAAGACAGGAGGTGCAGCTTTCTTT.

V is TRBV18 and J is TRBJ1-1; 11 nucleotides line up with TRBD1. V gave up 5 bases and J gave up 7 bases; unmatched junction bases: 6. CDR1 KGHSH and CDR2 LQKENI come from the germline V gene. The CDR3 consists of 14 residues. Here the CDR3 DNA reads TGTGCCAGCTCAAGGACAGGGGGCTCGATTGAAGCTTTCTTT. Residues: CASSRTGGSIEAFF.

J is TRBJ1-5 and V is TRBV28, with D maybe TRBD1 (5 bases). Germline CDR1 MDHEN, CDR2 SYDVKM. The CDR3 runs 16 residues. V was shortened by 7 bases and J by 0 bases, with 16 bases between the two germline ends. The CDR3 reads CASTTIGHLSNQPQHF. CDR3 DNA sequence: TGTGCCAGCACCACGATTGGACACCTTAGCAATCAGCCCCAGCATTTT.

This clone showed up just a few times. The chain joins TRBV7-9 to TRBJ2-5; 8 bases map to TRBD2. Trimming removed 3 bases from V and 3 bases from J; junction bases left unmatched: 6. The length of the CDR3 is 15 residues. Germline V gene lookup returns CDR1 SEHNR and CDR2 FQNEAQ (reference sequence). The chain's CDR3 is CASSLGSGAEETQYF. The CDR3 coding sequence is TGTGCCAGCAGCTTGGGTAGCGGGGCCGAAGAGACCCAGTACTTC.

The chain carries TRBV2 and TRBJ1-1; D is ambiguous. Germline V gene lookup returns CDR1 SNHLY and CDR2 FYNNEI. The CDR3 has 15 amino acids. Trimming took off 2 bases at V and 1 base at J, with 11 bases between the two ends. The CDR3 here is CASSESDTTNTEAFF. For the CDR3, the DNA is TGTGCCAGCAGTGAATCTGACACAACGAACACTGAAGCTTTCTTT.

CDR3 sequence: CASSFQGSYEQYF. The CDR3 DNA follows: TGTGCCAGCAGCTTTCAAGGCTCCTACGAGCAGTACTTC. The chain combines TRBV11-3 with TRBJ2-7, with unresolved D. Between the trimmed V and J ends, which lost 3 bases and 0 bases, there was a span of 6 bases. Germline V gene data show CDR1 as SGHNT and CDR2 as YENEEA. This CDR3 is built from 13 residues.

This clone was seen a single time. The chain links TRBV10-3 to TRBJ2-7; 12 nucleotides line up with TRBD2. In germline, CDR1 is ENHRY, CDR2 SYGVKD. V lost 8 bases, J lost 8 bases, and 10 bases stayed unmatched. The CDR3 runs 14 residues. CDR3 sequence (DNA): TGTGCCATCGAAGGGGATGGACTAGCGGGGAAGCAGTACTTC. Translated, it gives CAIEGDGLAGKQYF.

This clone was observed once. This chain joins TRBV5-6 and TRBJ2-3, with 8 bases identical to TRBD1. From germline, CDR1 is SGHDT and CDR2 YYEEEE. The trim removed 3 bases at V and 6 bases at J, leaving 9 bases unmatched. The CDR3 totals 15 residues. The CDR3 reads CASSWDRRGPDTQYF. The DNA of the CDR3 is TGTGCCAGCAGCTGGGACAGGCGGGGTCCGGATACGCAGTATTTT. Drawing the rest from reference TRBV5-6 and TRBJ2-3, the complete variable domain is DAGVTQSPTHLIKTRGQQVTLRCSPKSGHDTVSWYQQALGQGPQFIFQYYEEEERQRGNFPDRFSGHQFPNYSSELNVNALLLGDSALYLCASSWDRRGPDTQYFGPGTRLTVL.

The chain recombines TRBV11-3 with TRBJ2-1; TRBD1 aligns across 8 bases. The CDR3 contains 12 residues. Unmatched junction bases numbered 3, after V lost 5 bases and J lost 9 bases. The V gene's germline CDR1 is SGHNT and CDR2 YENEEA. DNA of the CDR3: TGTGCCAGCAGCGACAGGGGCGGTGAGCAGTTCTTC. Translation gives CASSDRGGEQFF.

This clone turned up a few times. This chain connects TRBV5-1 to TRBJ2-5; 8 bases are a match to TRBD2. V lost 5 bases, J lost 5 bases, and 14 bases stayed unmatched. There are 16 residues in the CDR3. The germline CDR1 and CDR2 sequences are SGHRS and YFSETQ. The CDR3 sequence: CASSAGGLAQSETQYF. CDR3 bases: TGCGCCAGCAGTGCCGGAGGACTAGCTCAATCGGAGACCCAGTACTTC.